The 15 T cell receptor beta chains presented below share a single source sample, sequenced in a study of blood T cell repertoires in COVID-19. Method: immunoSEQ multiplex PCR; TCRdb's copy keeps in-frame clones and lacks some. The sample has about 190,000 clones; roughly 83% are singletons. The sample comprised PBMCs or T cells enriched from blood (not recorded which). The receptor set was obtained from a woman aged 25 to 39 who had recovered from COVID-19.

This clone was detected a few times. The CDR3 DNA is TGTGCCAGCAACCCGGGACAGGGGGCCTTTTGGAGTGGCTACACCTTC. It translates to CASNPGQGAFWSGYTF. The rearrangement uses TRBV18 and TRBJ1-2, with 12 nucleotides matching TRBD1. J was trimmed by 7 bases and V by 8 bases; bases with no gene match: 14. The germline gives CDR1 KGHSH, CDR2 LQKENI. The length of the CDR3 is 16 residues.

The chain employs TRBV2 and TRBJ2-1, with D unclear. Germline CDR1 reads SNHLY; CDR2 reads FYNNEI. Trimming pared 2 bases from V and 1 base from J, leaving 15 bases between. The CDR3 loop spans 17 amino acids. This chain's CDR3 is CASSELPLGASYNEQFF. The CDR3 bases are TGTGCCAGCAGTGAACTCCCTCTAGGCGCGTCCTACAATGAGCAGTTCTTC.

V is TRBV28 and J is TRBJ2-7; the D is unclear. V lost 2 bases to trimming and J lost 0 bases, with 17 bases between them. Germline V lookup: CDR1 MDHEN, CDR2 SYDVKM. This CDR3 is built from 17 residues. The DNA of the CDR3 is TGTGCCAGCAGTTTAATCGGTTCCGGTCGAATCTCCTACGAGCAGTACTTC. Translating gives CASSLIGSGRISYEQYF.

This chain connects TRBV11-2 to TRBJ2-2; 11 bases fit TRBD2. V was clipped by 1 base and J by 4 bases; unmatched bases: 2. The germline CDR1 and CDR2 sequences are SGHAT and FQNNGV. CDR3 size: 16 residues. The DNA for the CDR3 is TGTGCCAGCAGCTTAGTCACTAGCGGGGGCACCGGGGAGCTGTTTTTT. Amino acids: CASSLVTSGGTGELFF.

The gene calls are TRBV6-4 and TRBJ2-1; 11 bases are shared with TRBD2. With 7 bases clipped from V and 2 bases from J, the junction kept 4 bases outside the gene matches. The CDR3 consists of 15 residues. Germline loops: CDR1 MRHNA, CDR2 SNTAGT. CDR3 nucleotide sequence: TGTGCCAGCACTCCGACTAGCGGGGCCTACAATGAGCAGTTCTTC. It yields the protein CASTPTSGAYNEQFF.

This chain links TRBV5-8 with TRBJ2-7; tentatively, D is TRBD1 (6 bases). The germline V gene has CDR1 SGHTS and CDR2 YDEGEE. V shed 1 base and J shed 13 bases, with 15 bases lying between them. There are 12 residues in the CDR3. DNA for the CDR3: TGTGCCAGCAGCTTGTATGCAGGGGATAGTTACTTC. Translating it yields CASSLYAGDSYF. Variable domain in full (rest from reference TRBV5-8 and TRBJ2-7): EAGVTQSPTHLIKTRGQQATLRCSPISGHTSVYWYQQALGLGLQFLLWYDEGEERNRGNFPPRFSGRQFPNYSSELNVNALELEDSALYLCASSLYAGDSYFGPGTRLTVT.

The V call is TRBV27, the J call TRBJ1-1, with a weak D call TRBD1 (6 bases). The CDR3 has 16 residues. V dropped 5 bases and J dropped 7 bases, with 23 bases sitting between them. Germline V gene sequence: CDR1 MNHEY, CDR2 SMNVEV (reference sequence). CDR3 residues: CASSPTLGGPEFEAFF. CDR3 nucleotides: TGTGCCAGCAGTCCCACGTTGGGGGGGCCTGAATTTGAAGCTTTCTTT.

The J gene is TRBJ1-1, the V gene TRBV10-2; D remains ambiguous. V was shortened by 1 base and J by 3 bases, with 6 bases between the two germline ends. The CDR3 is made up of 13 amino acids. Germline lookup yields CDR1 WSHSY and CDR2 SAAADI. Here the CDR3 DNA reads TGCGCCAGCAGTGAGTTCGGGGACACTGAAGCTTTCTTT. Translation: CASSEFGDTEAFF.

V gene TRBV6-5 combines with J gene TRBJ1-1, with D unresolved. This CDR3 comprises 14 residues. Trimming removed 9 bases at V and 1 base at J, with 15 bases between. The germline V gene has CDR1 MNHEY and CDR2 SVGAGI. The CDR3 loop reads CASHARGSNTEAFF. The CDR3 bases are TGTGCCAGTCATGCCCGGGGATCGAACACTGAAGCTTTCTTT.

This clone turned up a few times. The J gene is TRBJ2-7, the V gene TRBV10-2, with TRBD1 identical over 7 bases. V trimming: 3 bases; J trimming: 2 bases; junction bases outside the gene matches: 13. The CDR3 extends over 17 amino acids. Looked up from germline, CDR1 is WSHSY and CDR2 is SAAADI. The CDR3 bases are TGCGCCAGCAGTGAAATACAGGGGCCGCGAATCACCTACGAGCAGTACTTC. Translating gives CASSEIQGPRITYEQYF.

The V gene is TRBV28, the J gene TRBJ1-1; D not certain. Germline V gene data show CDR1 as MDHEN and CDR2 as SYDVKM. V was pared by 5 bases and J by 0 bases, with 13 bases between. CDR3 length: 15 amino acids. CDR3 sequence: CASSALRSMNTEAFF. CDR3 nucleotides: TGTGCCAGCAGTGCCTTGCGGTCTATGAACACTGAAGCTTTCTTT.

V gene TRBV28 combines with J gene TRBJ1-1; possibly TRBD1 for D (6 bases). Germline V gene sequence: CDR1 MDHEN, CDR2 SYDVKM. The V end lost 4 bases, the J end lost 0 bases, and 12 bases lay between the germline ends. This CDR3 has 15 residues. CDR3 protein: CASSSMDSLNTEAFF. The CDR3 DNA follows: TGTGCCAGCAGTTCCATGGACAGCTTGAACACTGAAGCTTTCTTT.

The V and J genes are TRBV7-9 and TRBJ2-1; D may be TRBD1 (7 bases). The CDR3 runs to 18 residues. Germline assignment: CDR1 SEHNR and CDR2 FQNEAQ (reference sequence). The germline V and J ends were trimmed by 4 bases and 7 bases, with 26 bases remaining between them. CDR3 sequence: CASSSGASGTEVRNEQFF. In nucleotides, the CDR3 is TGTGCCAGCAGCTCGGGAGCTTCCGGGACAGAGGTTCGAAATGAGCAGTTCTTC.

This chain connects TRBV7-9 to TRBJ2-7, with 7 bases that match TRBD1. CDR1 and CDR2 from the germline V gene are SEHNR and FQNEAQ (reference sequence). The CDR3 has 15 residues. V shed 6 bases and J 2 bases; nucleotides not matched to a gene: 10. In DNA, the CDR3 is TGTGCCAGCAGGGGGAGTACAGGGGCTACCTACGAGCAGTACTTC. Its protein is CASRGSTGATYEQYF.

The chain uses TRBV5-1 and TRBJ2-1; TRBD2 aligns across 14 bases. There are 19 residues in the CDR3. After removal of 4 bases from V and 0 bases from J, the junction contained 9 bases not matched to a gene. From germline, CDR1 is SGHRS and CDR2 YFSETQ. In nucleotides, the CDR3 is TGCGCCAGCAGCAAAGGGACTAGCGGGAGCACTATCTCCTACAATGAGCAGTTCTTC. It specifies CASSKGTSGSTISYNEQFF.